This paragraph covers one TCR beta chain sequence. This clonotype was counted ten times or more. Its target antigen remains unknown. There are no base qualities to consult, and no much larger clone falls within one base. The data originate from a study of T-cell reconstitution after alpha-beta-depleted transplantation in children (dated by TCRdb to between 2015 and 2016). A note on the overall study: The study quantitatively tracked T-cell immune reconstitution after TCRalphabeta/CD19-depleted allogeneic hematopoietic cell transplantation in children using TCR repertoire profiling.

Taken from cysteine to phenylalanine, the CDR3 has 16 residues. Solely the CDR3 DNA is kept, with 48 bases framed from the first base. Relative to germline, V is missing 2 bases and J is missing 3 bases, with 6 bases of the junction outside any gene match. The germline V gene (reference sequence) yields DFQATT for CDR1 and SNEGSKA for CDR2. Libraries were prepared through PCR. TCRdb shows the sequencer as Illumina HiSeq 2500. TCR library preparation used molecular barcoding, with unique molecular identifiers applied to normalize quantification of the TCRbeta repertoire. TCRdb reanalyzed the raw reads on its own, using fastp at Q25 for trimming and MiXCR for clone calling, and kept in-frame beta chains. For every CDR3 protein sequence, its rows merge into one entry that carries the most common genes and DNA. The sample data list hundreds of thousands of distinct CDR3 sequences, and approximately 11% of these were observed just once. The leading ten clones occupy roughly 28% of the sample.

Study-level results and caveats: In some patients, the high TCRbeta diversity seen at day 60 was put down to recipient T cells and intrathymic progenitors that had survived conditioning. The frequencies of hyperexpanded clones fell over the following months, and after one year, T-cell counts and TCRbeta diversity were mostly attributed to newly produced T cells. The apparently early alphabetaT-cell count recovery about two months after transplant was reportedly dependent on only several hundred rapidly expanded clones derived from non-depleted graft cells.

The sample's treatment or condition, from its label and the paper: allogeneic hematopoietic cell transplantation with graft depleted of TCRalphabeta T cells and CD19 B cells. The transplant recipients were children given TCRalphabeta/CD19-depleted allogeneic hematopoietic cell grafts. The starting material was PBMCs, obtained before TCRalphabeta/CD19-depleted stem cell transplant. The chain joins TRBV20-1 to TRBJ2-1, and TRBD2 matches 11 of the central bases. The TCR was taken from a child less than two years old with acute myeloid leukemia, due to receive a stem cell transplant. The CDR3 has the sequence CSARTVAGGVYNEQFF. The sequence in DNA is TGCAGTGCTAGAACTGTAGCGGGAGGGGTCTACAATGAGCAGTTCTTC.